Sequencing of this T cell receptor beta chain was carried out in a study of T cells in Graves' hyperthyroidism and ophthalmopathy (dated by TCRdb to between 2018 and 2020). Concerning the study at large: Peripheral blood was collected at initial diagnosis, before any treatment. A discovery cohort of roughly 100 patients, about 40 with Graves' ophthalmopathy and 57 with stable Graves' hyperthyroidism, was used to find distinguishing TCR V-J signatures. Prospective prediction of ophthalmopathy was tested in an independent validation cohort consisting of 18 hyperthyroidism patients and some 17 patients who later progressed to ophthalmopathy. For training and testing, the 100 or so patients in the discovery cohort were randomly divided in a 7:3 ratio. In more than 5 Graves' hyperthyroidism patients, the study also compared T-cell repertoires from thyroid tissue with T-cell repertoires from blood. After blood sampling, hyperthyroidism patients were treated with methimazole at a starting dose of 30 mg daily, and ophthalmopathy patients were treated with high-dose intravenous methylprednisolone. The paper reports TCR Vbeta CDR3 sequencing of approximately 140 peripheral blood samples: 40 or so ophthalmopathy, 70 to 85 hyperthyroidism and around 17 progressor patients. Summary of the overall study and its limitations: Most expanded thyroid clonotypes (frequency above 0.001) were also detected in blood, a finding suggesting that blood repertoires may reflect thyroid immune responses. No statistical method was used to set the sample size in advance, and investigators knew the group allocation. Ophthalmopathy was separated from stable hyperthyroidism by a 13 V-J signature model, with about 88% sensitivity and about 81% specificity obtained in cross-validation and 80%/75% obtained in testing. During validation, the model predicted progression to ophthalmopathy a median of about 5.9 months ahead of onset, with approximately 71% sensitivity and around 73% specificity.

As regards this clonotype: Its antigen has not been determined. No qualities accompany the bases; no much larger clone lies one base away.

A patient counted as having stable Graves' hyperthyroidism if no progression to ophthalmopathy occurred over 18 months of follow-up. Hyperthyroidism patients were newly diagnosed, had a disease duration of under 2 months, and were aged 18 to 65 years. Any patient with an uncontrolled infection, another autoimmune disease, pregnancy or lactation was excluded. Diagnoses were based on clinical symptoms, serum thyroxine and TRAb, thyroid ultrasound and orbital computed tomography. Ficoll-Paque density gradient centrifugation was used to isolate PBMCs from around 9.1 ml of fresh peripheral blood. Trizol reagent was used to extract total RNA, and RNA quality was then checked on an Agilent 2100 Bioanalyzer. The TCR beta CDR3 regions were amplified from the RNA transcripts. A first-round RT-PCR of the TCR CDR3 used the HTBI primer set with the Qiagen OneStep RT-PCR kit. A second multiplex PCR round built the libraries, followed by size selection and purification. Paired-end sequencing of the libraries was performed with 100 bp reads on an Illumina HiSeq2000. As for the original processing: Raw data were processed with SOAPnuke, discarding reads with adapters, uncalled bases, mean Phred below 15, or no exact constant-primer or identifier match. High-quality paired reads were merged using COPE v1.2.5, and each unique nucleotide sequence was defined as a clonotype. Clonotypes were aligned to IMGT TRBV, TRBD and TRBJ reference segments using MiTCR v1.1. Analysis was restricted to V-J combinations with a frequency above 0.0001, which covered roughly 99% of repertoires. A TCS score was defined as the ratio between F50 (clonal expansion) and ExV (chaos), using BLOSUM62-based TCRdist between CDR3 peptides within each V-J. Welch's t-statistics and random forest reduced 500 to 650 V-J features to about 13, which were used in a naive Bayes classifier (R e1071). TCRdb reran the public reads through fastp at Q25 and MiXCR, keeping productive beta chains. Duplicate CDR3 protein sequences are folded into a single record with the most common DNA and genes. The authors' filters were not applied to this entry. The sample includes about 700,000 distinct CDR3 sequences, with 13% to 15% observed a single time. The ten largest clones take up more than 8.5% of the sample.

Spanning cysteine to phenylalanine, the CDR3 consists of 15 amino acids. Solely the CDR3 DNA is kept, with 45 bases framed from the first base. Unmatched junction bases come to 9, with V trimmed by 6 bases and J by 4 bases. Based on the germline V gene, the CDR1 and CDR2 sequences are MNHNS and SASEGT. The sequencing sample was made of blood. The chain is made from TRBV6-1 and TRBJ1-1, and 9 junctional nucleotides match TRBD1. This receptor was identified in a young woman with Graves' hyperthyroidism. Read as DNA, the sequence is TGTGCCAGCAGAAATCACAGGGGGCAAGGCACTGAAGCTTTCTTT. The encoded protein is CASRNHRGQGTEAFF.